This is a list of T cell receptor beta chains from one sample in a study of Ad26.COV2.S vaccination and SARS-CoV-2 variants. Profiling relied on immunoSEQ multiplex PCR, and the TCRdb table lists in-frame clones only, not all of them. The sample lists a few hundred thousand clones; around 87% were seen once. Sequences were derived from peripheral blood, sampled in a trial of Ad26.COV2.S vaccine versus placebo. These TCRs come from a person aged 18-65 years who received the Ad26.COV2.S COVID-19 vaccine or a placebo. The CDR3 runs from the conserved cysteine through the conserved F or W. The order of the fields is V gene, J gene, clone size, D gene, CDR3 protein, CDR3 DNA. D genes are given only for firm matches. Clone size is shown for a subset of rows, as once, few, many or a class of expanded clone.

TRBV7-7	TRBJ1-5	NA	NA	CASSPQGQQPQHF	TGTGCCAGCAGCCCGCAGGGGCAGCAGCCCCAGCATTTT
TRBV5-1	TRBJ1-6	NA	NA	CASSLGGGSPLHF	TGCGCCAGCAGCTTGGGGGGGGGTTCACCCCTCCACTTT
TRBV30	TRBJ1-5	NA	NA	CAWGGGFSNQPQHF	TGTGCCTGGGGCGGGGGTTTCAGCAATCAGCCCCAGCATTTT
TRBV18	TRBJ2-5	NA	NA	CASSPEKSKETQYF	TGTGCCAGCTCACCAGAGAAGTCCAAAGAGACCCAGTACTTC
TRBV18	TRBJ1-2	NA	TRBD1	CASSPGTGMGYTF	TGTGCCAGCTCACCCGGGACAGGGATGGGCTACACCTTC
TRBV6-2/TRBV6-3	TRBJ2-1	NA	TRBD2	CASSYRSGDYNEQFF	TGTGCCAGCAGTTACCGTAGCGGGGATTACAATGAGCAGTTCTTC
TRBV27	TRBJ2-5	NA	NA	CASSSRVETETQYF	TGTGCCAGCAGTTCCCGGGTAGAGACCGAGACCCAGTACTTC
TRBV11-1	TRBJ1-2	NA	NA	CASSPGTGYTF	TGTGCCAGCAGCCCAGGAACTGGCTACACCTTC
TRBV5-4	TRBJ1-6	NA	NA	CASSWSVRGGSPLHF	TGTGCCAGCAGCTGGAGTGTCAGGGGAGGCTCACCCCTCCACTTT
TRBV6-5	TRBJ1-2	NA	NA	CASSLTRVDYGYTF	TGTGCCAGCAGCCTAACGAGGGTTGACTATGGCTACACCTTC
TRBV2	TRBJ1-3	NA	NA	CASGGLGGNTIYF	TGTGCCAGCGGAGGGCTTGGGGGAAACACCATATATTTT
TRBV19	TRBJ1-1	NA	NA	CASSIAGRRVTEAFF	TGTGCCAGTAGTATAGCCGGCAGGCGGGTCACTGAAGCTTTCTTT
TRBV6-2/TRBV6-3	TRBJ1-1	NA	NA	CASSYSRHLEAFF	TGTGCCAGCAGTTACTCGAGACATCTTGAAGCTTTCTTT
TRBV7-2	TRBJ2-1	NA	TRBD2	CASSLNSGGVNNEQFF	TGTGCCAGCAGCTTAAATAGCGGGGGGGTAAACAATGAGCAGTTCTTC
TRBV9	TRBJ1-5	few	NA	CASSVGRDNQPQHF	TGTGCCAGCAGCGTAGGCAGGGATAATCAGCCCCAGCATTTT
TRBV7-8	TRBJ1-6	few	NA	CASSLSQYWRRGATDSPLHF	TGTGCCAGCAGCTTAAGTCAGTACTGGCGTCGGGGGGCGACGGATTCACCCCTCCACTTT
TRBV4-1	TRBJ2-7	NA	NA	CASSPEGGLTYEQYF	TGCGCCAGCAGCCCGGAGGGGGGACTCACCTACGAGCAGTACTTC
TRBV5-6	TRBJ2-3	NA	NA	CASTPTVGASQGQYF	TGTGCCAGCACCCCGACGGTGGGGGCGAGTCAGGGGCAGTATTTT
TRBV2	TRBJ1-5	NA	NA	CASSELNPRLDQPQHF	TGTGCCAGCAGTGAATTGAACCCCAGGCTGGACCAGCCCCAGCATTTT
TRBV18	TRBJ1-2	NA	NA	CASSPNSGRDYGYTF	TGTGCCAGCTCACCAAACAGCGGGCGTGACTATGGCTACACCTTC
TRBV6-2/TRBV6-3	TRBJ1-5	once	TRBD1	CASSQAATGGNQPQHF	TGTGCCAGCAGTCAAGCCGCGACAGGGGGCAATCAGCCCCAGCATTTT
TRBV6-5	TRBJ1-5	few	NA	CASSYSTQGNQPQHF	TGTGCCAGCAGTTACTCGACACAGGGCAATCAGCCCCAGCATTTT
TRBV7-9	TRBJ2-7	NA	TRBD1	CASSLGWDRGREQYF	TGTGCCAGCAGCTTAGGGTGGGACAGGGGGCGCGAGCAGTACTTC
TRBV28	TRBJ2-2	NA	NA	CASNKGDTHTGELFF	TGTGCCAGCAATAAGGGGGACACACACACCGGGGAGCTGTTTTTT
TRBV11-2	TRBJ1-1	NA	TRBD1	CASSWTGGTEAFF	TGTGCCAGCAGCTGGACAGGGGGCACTGAAGCTTTCTTT
TRBV9	TRBJ2-3	NA	NA	CASSVVPDTDTQYF	TGTGCCAGCAGCGTAGTTCCCGACACAGATACGCAGTATTTT
TRBV10-1	TRBJ2-3	NA	NA	CASSEGLGGAKDTQYF	TGCGCCAGCAGTGAGGGATTGGGGGGAGCGAAAGATACGCAGTATTTT
TRBV6-2/TRBV6-3	TRBJ2-7	NA	NA	CASSYEPDGAYEQYF	TGTGCCAGCAGTTACGAACCGGACGGTGCCTACGAGCAGTACTTC